This TCR beta chain was sequenced during a study of T cell responses to AZD1222 COVID-19 vaccine (dated by TCRdb to the early 2020s). Looking at the study overall: AZD1222 recipients given second doses at about 4 weeks or at about 12 weeks were pooled, since spike-specific TCR depth and breadth were not found to differ between the two schedules. A total of 233 trial participants underwent TCR sequencing, of whom about 210 received two doses of AZD1222 and about 25 received two doses of the MenACWY control vaccine. Trial participants were enrolled by age into subgroups of 18-55, 56-69 and 70-plus years, and roughly 160, 29 and 62 TCR-sequenced participants, respectively, were included in these subgroups. Results the study describes overall, beyond this receptor: In the small 56-69-year group, the increase in depth fell short of significance, most likely because of low power. Conclusions about previously exposed vaccinees were limited because only 6 or 7 AZD1222 recipients were SARS-CoV-2 seropositive at baseline. Vaccine-associated CD4 TCRs spanned the whole spike protein, with dominant responses in regions 160-218 and 743-854. Spike-specific TCR breadth and depth rose significantly after two AZD1222 doses compared with day 0 and with MenACWY recipients. Nearly half of unique spike-specific TCRs reportedly recognized epitopes outside regions mutated in the B.1.351 and B.1.1.7 variants. Most participants were white British and females outnumbered males, and the authors suggested that clonal diversity may have been underestimated. Because no day 14 peak-response samples were available, repertoires were characterized only after the peak T cell response.

In the paper's terms, the time point label means: baseline before first vaccination. Vaccinee samples came from UK trials COV001 and COV002, including a single-blind randomized controlled phase 2/3 trial of AZD1222 (ChAdOx1 nCoV-19) in healthy adults. For TCRbeta chain sequencing, PBMC samples were collected from trial participants at day 0 and at day 28 after the second dose. On this clone: Its specific antigen is unknown. No base quality values were provided; no much bigger clone lies one nucleotide off.

From the cysteine up to the phenylalanine, the CDR3 has a length of 13 residues. Only the CDR3 DNA stays, 39 bases, in frame from base 1. The germline V and J ends show losses of 6 bases and 3 bases respectively, and no gene match explains 6 bases of the junction. CDR1 and CDR2 are drawn from the germline V gene: SGHDT, YYEEEE. The CDR3 regions of human TCRbeta chains were analyzed by immunosequencing. In the authors' own workflow: Repertoire TCRs were checked for matches against a reference library of SARS-CoV-2-specific TCRs that had been generated using the MIRA antigen-specificity platform. Breadth was defined as the fraction of unique TCRs that were SARS-CoV-2-associated, and depth was defined as the fraction of total T cells that were SARS-CoV-2-associated. Using the MIRA data, every spike-specific TCR was mapped to the spike region that the TCR reacted to and assigned to either a CD4 or a CD8 class. Log10-transformed breadth and depth values were compared by one-way ANOVA with Sidak's multiple comparisons tests. TCRdb's version of the immuneACCESS table is confined to in-frame rearrangements and falls short of the full clone set. An unresolved V gene accounts for under half of the shortfall where checked; the remainder is of unknown origin. For V, J and clone size, that table is used; D and trimming come from the DNA. In this sample the table shows over 150,000 clones, roughly 92% of which occur a single time. Over 1.5% of the sample belongs to the ten largest clones.

This specimen consisted of peripheral blood, obtained on day 0 of AZD1222 vaccination. The chain links TRBV5-6 with TRBJ2-7; TRBD2 matches 7 bases in the middle. The clonotype was recovered from an adult in good health. The encoded CDR3 is CASTWEGSYEQYF. The nucleotide sequence is given as TGTGCCAGCACCTGGGAGGGTAGCTACGAGCAGTACTTC.